This T cell receptor (beta chain) was identified during a study of T cell repertoires in cytomegalovirus infection. About the study: Matching HLA type and CMV infection were both indicated by public TCR beta signatures.

The V end was cut by 0 bases, the J end by 10 bases, with 9 bases between. The germline gives CDR1 MGHRA, CDR2 YSYEKL. This CDR3 comprises 12 residues. Using its own MiXCR run on the reads, TCRdb lists one record per CDR3 protein. The data hold fewer than 1,000,000 distinct CDR3 sequences, with approximately 31% observed a single time. Comments on this clonotype: What it recognizes is unknown.

This receptor was identified in a human donor in good health (CMV status not recorded). Some clones in this sample may be carry-over from other donors' samples. The J gene is TRBJ1-1, the V gene TRBV4-1; D is undetermined. Sequenced material: cultured CD8+ T cells from PBMCs, taken from culture after CMV antigen stimulation. The CDR3 nucleotides read TGCGCCAGCAGCCAAGAAGTGACAAGAGCTTTCTTT. Its protein is CASSQEVTRAFF.